The entry that follows covers one T cell receptor beta chain sequence. The antigen is unknown. Triplicate sorting captured about 300,000 cells each from every CD8+ T cell subset. A CD45RO-CCR7+CD27+CD95- phenotype identified naive CD8+ T cells. These data come from a study of CXCR3-negative and CXCR3-positive naive CD8 T cells. Study-wide findings and caveats: Memory CD8+ cells showed much lower diversity, while both naive subsets were comparably high. Naive CXCR3-positive cells had TRB CDR3s more hydrophobic than those of CXCR3-negative naive cells.

The authors made the TRB cDNA libraries by 5' RACE using UMI labels. TCRdb reprocessed the 5' RACE reads, keeping one entry per CDR3 protein, no DNA. Recorded for this sample: around 130,000 distinct CDR3 sequences. The source of this sequence is a human donor in good health. Some clones in this sample may be carry-over from other donors' samples. Specimen: naive CXCR3+ CD8+ T cells from blood. Subset specified: CD45RO-CCR7+CD27+CD95- naive CD8+ T cells expressing CXCR3 (TNR3+).

The CDR3 sequence is CASSLWTGGLWYEQFF. The V gene is TRBV12-3 or TRBV12-4, the J gene TRBJ2-1; with no DNA, the TCRdb D assignment of TRBD1 cannot be verified. This CDR3 has 16 residues.